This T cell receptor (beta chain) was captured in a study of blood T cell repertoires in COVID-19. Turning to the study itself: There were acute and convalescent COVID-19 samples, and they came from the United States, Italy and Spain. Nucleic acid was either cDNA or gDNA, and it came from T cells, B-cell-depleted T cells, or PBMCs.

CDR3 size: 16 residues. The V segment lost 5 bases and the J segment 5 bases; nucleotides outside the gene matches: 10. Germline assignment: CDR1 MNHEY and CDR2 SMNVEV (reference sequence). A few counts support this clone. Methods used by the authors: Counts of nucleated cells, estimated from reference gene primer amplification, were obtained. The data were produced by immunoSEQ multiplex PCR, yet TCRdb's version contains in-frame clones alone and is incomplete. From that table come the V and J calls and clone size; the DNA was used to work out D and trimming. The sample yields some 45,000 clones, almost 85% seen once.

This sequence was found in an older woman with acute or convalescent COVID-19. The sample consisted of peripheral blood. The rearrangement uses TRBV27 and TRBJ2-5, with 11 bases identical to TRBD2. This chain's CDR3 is CASSQFSGGAWETQYF. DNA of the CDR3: TGTGCCAGCAGTCAATTTAGCGGGGGGGCCTGGGAGACCCAGTACTTC.